This T cell receptor beta chain originates from a study of OX40 agonist ivuxolimab in advanced cancers. Systemic immunosuppression or autoimmune disease history was grounds to exclude patients. General observations from the study: Expanded clones were, on average, more numerous in CD8+ T cells than in CD4+.

A remark on this clone: Its matching antigen is unknown.

Sequencing was performed with immunoSEQ multiplex PCR; in TCRdb, only in-frame clones are kept and a portion is missing. The table has approximately 65,000 clones, around 87% seen once; the top ten hold approximately 0.4%. The germline V and J ends were trimmed by 1 base and 5 bases, with 17 bases remaining between them. This CDR3 comprises 16 residues. The germline V gene encodes CDR1 LNHDA and CDR2 SQIVND (reference sequence). The chain joins TRBV19 to TRBJ1-1; D gene ambiguous. The sample consisted of CD4+ or CD8+ T cells sorted from blood, taken in a trial of the OX40 agonist ivuxolimab. The sequence was collected from an adult with an advanced solid tumor such as melanoma, head and neck, liver or kidney cancer. As DNA, the CDR3 is TGTGCCAGTAGTATAGTTAGTGCAGGTTCAGGAACTGAAGCTTTCTTT. Its translation: CASSIVSAGSGTEAFF.